This T cell receptor (beta chain) was recovered during a study of blood T cell repertoires in COVID-19. This clone was detected only once. Sequenced by immunoSEQ multiplex PCR; TCRdb stores in-frame clones only, minus some. The sample gives about 260,000 clones, 85% of which show up once; about 14% is in the top ten. This receptor was obtained from a human donor in a cohort sampled during active COVID-19. The sample taken for sequencing was peripheral blood.

This CDR3 reads CASNLRDRGYNQPQHF. The CDR3 DNA is TGTGCCAGCAACCTCCGCGACAGGGGTTACAATCAGCCCCAGCATTTT. V gene TRBV19 combines with J gene TRBJ1-5, with 8 bases that match TRBD1. Germline-derived CDR1 and CDR2 are LNHDA and SQIVND (reference sequence). J lost 3 bases, V lost 9 bases, and 13 bases had no gene match. The CDR3 sequence is 16 residues long.